The 25 T cell receptor beta chains in this list originate from one sample, sequenced in a study of CD8 T cell repertoires and HIV-1 epitope variants. Sequenced by immunoSEQ multiplex PCR; TCRdb stores in-frame clones only, minus some. The sample has a few thousand clones; 65% to 75% are singletons. These receptors' antigens are unknown. Sequences were obtained from cultured CD8+ T cells derived from PBMCs. All receptors come from a male donor with HIV.

CDR3 loop: CAISGNEETQYF. In DNA, the CDR3 is TGTGCCATCAGTGGCAACGAAGAGACCCAGTACTTC. The V call is TRBV10-3, the J call TRBJ2-5; D unclear. Germline loops: CDR1 ENHRY, CDR2 SYGVKD. The CDR3 sequence is 12 residues long. V was shortened by 4 bases and J by 3 bases, with 6 bases between the two germline ends.

This chain links TRBV9 with TRBJ2-5, with TRBD2 matching over 7 bases. The trim removed 3 bases at V and 6 bases at J, leaving 11 bases unmatched. This CDR3 has 15 residues. CDR1 and CDR2 (germline): SGDLS, YYNGEE. CDR3 in DNA: TGTGCCAGCAGCGGCCGGGACTATGAGCGGCAGACCCAGTACTTC. Encoded protein: CASSGRDYERQTQYF.

The chain joins TRBV10-3 to TRBJ2-1; the D gene is possibly TRBD2 (6 bases). V was cut by 6 bases and J by 0 bases, with 12 bases left in between. Per the germline V gene, CDR1 is ENHRY and CDR2 is SYGVKD. This CDR3 region has 15 residues. This CDR3 is CAIRKGLRSYNEQFF. The CDR3 coding sequence is TGTGCCATCAGAAAGGGACTGCGCTCCTACAATGAGCAGTTCTTC.

This chain connects TRBV5-6 to TRBJ2-1; D gene unclear. Trimming took 3 bases from V and 4 from J, leaving 14 bases between them. The CDR3 covers 15 residues. Germline values: CDR1 SGHDT, CDR2 YYEEEE. CDR3 in DNA: TGTGCCAGCAGCTCCGATGCCCTAGAATACAATGAGCAGTTCTTC. It codes for CASSSDALEYNEQFF.

This chain uses TRBV5-6 with TRBJ2-7; 11 bases fit TRBD2. V gave up 0 bases and J gave up 5 bases; unmatched junction bases: 10. CDR3 length: 17 amino acids. Germline V gene sequence: CDR1 SGHDT, CDR2 YYEEEE. Here the CDR3 reads CASSLGELRLAGNEQYF. DNA for the CDR3: TGTGCCAGCAGCTTGGGGGAGCTAAGACTAGCGGGAAACGAGCAGTACTTC.

The chain links TRBV7-9 to TRBJ2-3, with 8 nucleotides matching TRBD2. V lost 5 bases to trimming and J lost 2 bases; unmatched junction nucleotides: 3. CDR1 is SEHNR, CDR2 FQNEAQ, per germline (reference sequence). This CDR3 has 14 amino acids. CDR3 amino acids: CASSRSGNTDTQYF. In nucleotides, the CDR3 is TGTGCCAGCAGCCGTAGCGGGAACACAGATACGCAGTATTTT. Full variable domain (rest looked up from reference TRBV7-9 and TRBJ2-3): DTGVSQNPRHKITKRGQNVTFRCDPISEHNRLYWYRQTLGQGPEFLTYFQNEAQLEKSRLLSDRFSAERPKGSFSTLEIQRTEQGDSAMYLCASSRSGNTDTQYFGPGTRLTVL.

The table lists this clone with a count of one. The rearrangement uses TRBV28 and TRBJ2-1; D gene unclear. Germline assignment: CDR1 MDHEN and CDR2 SYDVKM. The CDR3 loop spans 16 amino acids. V lost 3 bases and J 0 bases, leaving 12 bases between the germline ends. The CDR3 region has the DNA TGTGCCAGCAGTTTGCCGATACAAAGCTCCTACAATGAGCAGTTCTTC. Translation: CASSLPIQSSYNEQFF.

The CDR3 DNA sequence: TGTGCCAGCAGTGACAGGGGGCGAACCTACGAGCAGTACTTC. Residues: CASSDRGRTYEQYF. The rearrangement uses TRBV6-1 and TRBJ2-7; 8 nucleotides match TRBD1. CDR1 MNHNS and CDR2 SASEGT come from the germline V gene. The V segment lost 3 bases and the J segment 2 bases; nucleotides outside the gene matches: 3. The CDR3 runs to 14 residues.

V gene TRBV7-2 combines with J gene TRBJ1-1; weak D call: TRBD1 (6 bases). The CDR3 contains 17 residues. In germline, CDR1 is SGHTA, CDR2 FQGNSA. V gave up 2 bases and J gave up 3 bases, with 19 bases separating them. The CDR3 loop reads CASSLHGPGAGDTEAFF. For the CDR3, the DNA is TGTGCCAGCAGCTTACACGGTCCGGGGGCGGGTGACACTGAAGCTTTCTTT.

This clone showed up just a few times. The chain combines TRBV15 with TRBJ1-1; the D gene is possibly TRBD1 (5 bases). This CDR3 region has 14 residues. CDR1 and CDR2 (germline): LNHNV, YYDKDF (reference sequence). V lost 4 bases to trimming and J lost 4 bases, with 13 bases between them. CDR3 nucleotide sequence: TGTGCCACCAGCACCTTTAGGGGCGGCACTGAAGCTTTCTTT. As protein: CATSTFRGGTEAFF.

Concerning this clone: Other DNA sequences from this sample encode an identical CDR3 as well. The rearrangement uses TRBV28 and TRBJ2-5; weak D call: TRBD2 (7 bases). From germline, CDR1 is MDHEN and CDR2 SYDVKM. This CDR3 has 16 residues. V was cut by 8 bases and J by 4 bases, with 23 bases left in between. The CDR3 DNA reads TGTGCCAGCTCCCTTCCGGAGGGGGGGGCTGGAGAGACCCAGTACTTC. Its translation: CASSLPEGGAGETQYF.

The gene calls are TRBV2 and TRBJ2-1; 7 bases align to TRBD2. The ends lost 0 bases at V and 6 bases at J; junction bases unmatched: 5. The germline V gene has CDR1 SNHLY and CDR2 FYNNEI. The CDR3 has 15 residues. CDR3 in amino acids: CASSEAPGLRNEQFF. The DNA of the CDR3 is TGTGCCAGCAGTGAAGCACCGGGACTACGCAATGAGCAGTTCTTC.

The V call is TRBV6-5, the J call TRBJ2-1; 7 bases fit TRBD1. V lost 6 bases and J lost 6; bases outside the gene matches: 5. Germline CDR1 MNHEY, CDR2 SVGAGI. The CDR3 runs 13 residues. The CDR3 sequence is CASRQGTLNEQFF. Written as DNA, the CDR3 is TGTGCCAGCAGACAGGGGACACTCAATGAGCAGTTCTTC.

This clone was counted a few times. The V and J genes are TRBV19 and TRBJ2-1, with 8 bases identical to TRBD2. Germline values: CDR1 LNHDA, CDR2 SQIVND (reference sequence). V was clipped by 8 bases and J by 4 bases; unmatched bases: 7. The CDR3 runs to 14 residues. CDR3 sequence (DNA): TGTGCCAGTGCAGCGGGGGTTATATACAATGAGCAGTTCTTC. This gives the protein CASAAGVIYNEQFF.

Note on this clone: Other DNA sequences in this specimen translate into the identical CDR3. The V gene is TRBV29-1, the J gene TRBJ1-5; D perhaps matches TRBD1 (6 bases). Germline CDR1 is SQVTM and CDR2 is ANQGSEA. This CDR3 comprises 14 residues. V shed 4 bases and J shed 3 bases, with 13 bases lying between them. The CDR3 here is CSVGEGGVNQPQHF. Here the CDR3 DNA reads TGCAGCGTTGGGGAGGGGGGGGTCAATCAGCCCCAGCATTTT. Supplemented by reference TRBV29-1 and TRBJ1-5, the full variable domain reads SAVISQKPSRDICQRGTSLTIQCQVDSQVTMMFWYRQQPGQSLTLIATANQGSEATYESGFVIDKFPISRPNLTFSTLTVSNMSPEDSSIYLCSVGEGGVNQPQHFGDGTRLSIL.

The V call is TRBV5-4, the J call TRBJ2-7; TRBD1 aligns across 7 bases. In germline, CDR1 is SGHNT, CDR2 YYREEE (reference sequence). There are 13 residues in the CDR3. V gave up 4 bases and J gave up 5 bases; unmatched junction bases: 6. CDR3 coding DNA: TGTGCCAGCAGCCAAACAGGGGTCAACGAGCAGTACTTC. Amino acid sequence: CASSQTGVNEQYF.

This chain joins TRBV4-1 and TRBJ2-1, with D tentatively TRBD2 (5 bases). Trimming removed 0 bases at V and 8 bases at J, with 11 bases between. This CDR3 is 14 amino acids long. Germline V gene lookup returns CDR1 MGHRA and CDR2 YSYEKL. The CDR3 region is CASSQEGSGYEQFF. The CDR3, as DNA: TGCGCCAGCAGCCAAGAGGGGAGCGGCTATGAGCAGTTCTTC.

The rearrangement links TRBV11-2 to TRBJ2-7; D may be TRBD2 (6 bases). Per germline, CDR1 SGHAT and CDR2 FQNNGV. The length of the CDR3 is 14 residues. The ends were cut back, 4 bases at V and 4 bases at J, with 14 bases in the middle. CDR3 protein: CASSSGGVVYEQYF. For the CDR3, the DNA is TGTGCCAGCAGCTCTGGAGGGGTAGTTTACGAGCAGTACTTC.

The chain employs TRBV10-3 and TRBJ1-4, with 7 bases fitting TRBD1. CDR1 is ENHRY and CDR2 is SYGVKD in the germline V gene. The CDR3 is 18 residues long. V shed 0 bases and J 3 bases; nucleotides not matched to a gene: 10. The CDR3 region is CAISESGLGGAANEKLFF. The CDR3 DNA follows: TGTGCCATCAGTGAGTCGGGATTAGGGGGCGCGGCTAATGAAAAACTGTTTTTT.

The chain employs TRBV4-1 and TRBJ2-7, with 10 positions matching TRBD2. The CDR3 length is 14 residues. The germline gives CDR1 MGHRA, CDR2 YSYEKL. The J segment lost 4 bases and the V segment lost 2 bases, leaving 2 bases of the junction unmatched. This chain's CDR3 is CASSQTLAGYEQYF. The CDR3 DNA sequence: TGCGCCAGCAGCCAAACACTAGCGGGGTACGAGCAGTACTTC.

A note on this clone: A much larger clone differs by one base, so this may be a read error. The chain carries TRBV4-1 and TRBJ2-7; 7 bases match TRBD2. The ends lost 1 base at V and 6 bases at J; junction bases unmatched: 0. Per the germline V gene, CDR1 is MGHRA and CDR2 is YSYEKL. The CDR3 consists of 12 residues. The CDR3 nucleotides are TGCGCCAGCAGCCAAGCGGGGGGCGAGCAGTACTTC. Translated, it gives CASSQAGGEQYF.

The gene calls are TRBV6-1 and TRBJ1-5; TRBD1 agrees at 7 bases. The CDR3 loop spans 20 amino acids. The germline V gene encodes CDR1 MNHNS and CDR2 SASEGT. With 0 bases clipped from V and 3 bases from J, the junction kept 17 bases outside the gene matches. CDR3 nucleotide sequence: TGTGCCAGCAGTGAAGCGCTTCGGTGGCGGGGGGGACAGATCAATCAGCCCCAGCATTTT. Residues: CASSEALRWRGGQINQPQHF.

The chain uses TRBV2 and TRBJ1-1, with no clear D. CDR1 is SNHLY, CDR2 FYNNEI, per germline. This CDR3 has 12 residues. V gave up 1 base and J gave up 4 bases, with 4 bases separating them. Written as DNA, the CDR3 is TGTGCCAGCAGTGAAGGGGGCACTGAAGCTTTCTTT. Protein: CASSEGGTEAFF.

This clone was counted once. This rearrangement joins TRBV2 to TRBJ2-7; D remains ambiguous. Germline V gene lookup returns CDR1 SNHLY and CDR2 FYNNEI. V was pared by 5 bases and J by 5 bases, with 16 bases between. The CDR3 runs to 14 residues. CDR3 bases: TGTGCCAGCAGTACCGGGCTACAGCCCCACGAGCAGTACTTC. Its protein product is CASSTGLQPHEQYF. The variable domain in full, completed from reference TRBV2 and TRBJ2-7, reads EPEVTQTPSHQVTQMGQEVILRCVPISNHLYFYWYRQILGQKVEFLVSFYNNEISEKSEIFDDQFSVERPDGSNFTLKIRSTKLEDSAMYFCASSTGLQPHEQYFGPGTRLTVT.

This clone was counted only a few times. V is TRBV7-9 and J is TRBJ2-2; TRBD1 aligns across 7 bases. The CDR3 totals 13 residues. Germline CDR1 reads SEHNR; CDR2 reads FQNEAQ (reference sequence). The J segment lost 5 bases and the V segment lost 4 bases, leaving 1 base of the junction unmatched. This CDR3 reads CASSYRGTGELFF. In nucleotides, the CDR3 is TGTGCCAGCAGCTACAGGGGAACCGGGGAGCTGTTTTTT.